The clone carrying this TCR beta chain came up a few times. Its specificity is unknown. This sample was included in a study of molecular identifiers for immune sequencing clone quantification. Overall study: Replicates partitioned RNA from around 20,000 or 100,000 naive CD8 cells into five parts, sequencing four.

TCRdb itself ran the PCR reads through MiXCR, one entry per CDR3 protein. The sample lists 6,000 to 9,500 distinct CDR3 sequences; about 30% were seen once. General observations from the study: Highly expanded clone sizes could be underestimated by identical TCR molecules that share a barcode.

Sorted inputs of about 19,000 to 1,100,000 cells, with 10%, 30% or 50% RNA, yielded naive CD8 libraries. The CD8+CD4-CCR7+CD45RA+ phenotype defined the sorted naive CD8 T cells. Sequences were obtained from naive CD8+ T cells from blood, with Jurkat cell RNA spiked in. The sample's subset: FACS-sorted CD8+CD4-CCR7+CD45RA+ naive T cells. The receptor was isolated from a human donor in good health. Some libraries in this study had Jurkat cell RNA spiked in.

The CDR3 region has the DNA TGCGCCAGCAGCCAAGTTCCGAGCTACGAGCAGTACTTC. It yields the protein CASSQVPSYEQYF. The chain couples TRBV4-1 to TRBJ2-7; D gene uncertain. Germline V gene sequence: CDR1 MGHRA, CDR2 YSYEKL. Trimming shortened V by 1 base and J by 3 bases, and 7 bases separated the two germline ends. The CDR3 is made up of 13 amino acids.